Each of the 3 T cell receptor beta chains below was sequenced from the same sample in a study of OX40 agonist ivuxolimab in advanced cancers. The library was produced with the immunoSEQ multiplex PCR assay. Sourced from immuneACCESS, this table was stored by TCRdb with only in-frame sequences that have V and J called. A share of the clones is absent; for the studies checked, an unresolved V gene accounts for under half, and the remainder has no known explanation. The sample table contains under 100,000 clones; only one count was recorded for about 91% of them. The leading ten clones occupy approximately 2.5% of the sample. The specimen was CD4+ or CD8+ T cells sorted from blood, collected in a trial of the OX40 agonist ivuxolimab. These receptors all stem from an adult with an advanced solid tumor such as melanoma, head and neck, liver or kidney cancer.

The chain combines TRBV7-9 with TRBJ2-2; 8 nucleotides agree with TRBD1. V dropped 5 bases and J dropped 3; count of bases not matched to a gene: 5. The CDR3 has 15 amino acids. Germline V gene sequence: CDR1 SEHNR, CDR2 FQNEAQ (reference sequence). CDR3 bases: TGTGCCAGCAGCGGGGGCAGGGGGCACACCGGGGAGCTGTTTTTT. It translates to CASSGGRGHTGELFF.

Comments on this clone: Other DNA sequences from this sample encode an identical CDR3 as well. The gene calls are TRBV5-1 and TRBJ2-7; D is unresolved. CDR1 and CDR2 (germline): SGHRS, YFSETQ. This CDR3 contains 14 residues. The V and J ends lost 0 bases and 0 bases respectively, with 7 bases between them. CDR3 sequence: CASSLDRSSYEQYF. CDR3 bases: TGCGCCAGCAGCTTGGATCGCAGCTCCTACGAGCAGTACTTC.

This chain links TRBV5-5 with TRBJ2-2; 11 nucleotides match TRBD2. V was clipped by 1 base and J by 7 bases; unmatched bases: 9. Germline lookup yields CDR1 SGHKS and CDR2 YYEKEE (reference sequence). CDR3 size: 17 residues. CDR3 in DNA: TGTGCCAGCAGCTTGAGTTCGACTAGCGGGAACGTCGGGGAGCTGTTTTTT. Its translation: CASSLSSTSGNVGELFF.